This entry is about one T cell receptor beta chain. These data belong to a study of cytomegalovirus exposure and HLA in healthy donors. Primers for the PCR totalled 60 Vbeta and 13 Jbeta. Produced via immunoSEQ multiplex PCR; TCRdb's table is partial and in-frame only. Seen here are around 190,000 clones, 70% to 75% observed once, and the top ten hold approximately 3.1%. V was pared by 2 bases and J by 5 bases, with 3 bases of the junction left unmatched. CDR3 length: 15 amino acids. CDR1 SGHKS and CDR2 YYEKEE come from the germline V gene (reference sequence). The receptor was isolated from a woman in her 30s in good health and CMV-seropositive. The rearrangement uses TRBV5-5 and TRBJ2-1; 11 nucleotides agree with TRBD2. What was sequenced was PBMCs. CDR3 coding DNA: TGTGCCAGCAGCTTCCTAGCGGGAGGAGACAATGAGCAGTTCTTC. It codes for CASSFLAGGDNEQFF.